A single sample is the source of the 14 T cell receptor beta chains below, sequenced in a study of CD8 T cells in Susac syndrome. Reverse transcription of about 0.5 to 1 ug RNA used random hexamers. A single record per CDR3 protein comes from TCRdb applying MiXCR to the immunoSEQ multiplex PCR reads. The data show 150,000 to 200,000 distinct CDR3 sequences, 92% seen once. The sequencing sample was made of CD4+ T cells from PBMCs. All receptors derive from a human donor in good health.

The rearrangement links TRBV6-2 or TRBV6-3 to TRBJ2-6; 12 positions match TRBD1. Germline CDR1 MNHEY, CDR2 SVGEGT. The V segment lost 0 bases and the J segment 2 bases; nucleotides outside the gene matches: 5. The length of the CDR3 is 19 residues. The CDR3: CASSYSIGTGGAGANVLTF. The CDR3 nucleotides are TGTGCCAGCAGTTACTCGATAGGGACAGGGGGCGCTGGGGCCAACGTCCTGACTTTC.

The chain uses TRBV29-1 and TRBJ2-5; D gene ambiguous. Germline CDR1 SQVTM, CDR2 ANQGSEA. V was trimmed by 3 bases and J by 4 bases, leaving 12 bases between them. The CDR3 spans 13 residues. CDR3 in amino acids: CSVEAGLGETQYF. The DNA of the CDR3 is TGCAGCGTTGAGGCAGGTTTGGGAGAGACCCAGTACTTC.

The gene calls are TRBV2 and TRBJ2-2; 8 bases align to TRBD2. The CDR3 runs to 14 residues. Germline CDR1 is SNHLY and CDR2 is FYNNEI. V lost 9 bases and J lost 1; bases outside the gene matches: 4. The CDR3 region is CASREGQNTGELFF. As DNA, the CDR3 is TGTGCCAGTCGGGAGGGGCAGAACACCGGGGAGCTGTTTTTT.

The gene calls are TRBV3-1 and TRBJ1-5, with 9 bases aligning to TRBD1. The CDR3 contains 15 residues. CDR1 and CDR2 from the germline V gene are LGHDT and YNNKEL (reference sequence). V was pared by 1 base and J by 9 bases, with 7 bases of the junction left unmatched. CDR3 region: CASSQGQGGSRPQHF. Written as DNA, the CDR3 is TGTGCCAGCAGCCAAGGACAGGGGGGCAGTAGGCCCCAGCATTTT.

The rearrangement links TRBV2 to TRBJ2-1, with 8 bases aligning to TRBD1. Trimming at V came to 4 bases and at J to 4 bases, leaving 6 bases not matched to a gene. This CDR3 has 15 residues. CDR1 SNHLY and CDR2 FYNNEI come from the germline V gene. The CDR3 coding sequence is TGTGCCAGCAGTGCCCTCACAGGGGGTTACAATGAGCAGTTCTTC. This encodes CASSALTGGYNEQFF.

As concerns this clonotype: At one of its ends the junction is not consistent with the germline gene, which may arise from a read error. The chain has TRBV7-2 and TRBJ2-5, with 9 positions matching TRBD2. In germline, CDR1 is SGHTA, CDR2 FQGNSA. The CDR3 loop spans 12 amino acids. CDR3 loop: CASSPAGGPGNF. The CDR3 DNA is TGTGCCAGCAGTCCAGCGGGGGGCCCCGGGAACTTC. Full variable domain (rest looked up from reference TRBV7-2 and TRBJ2-5): GAGVSQSPSNKVTEKGKDVELRCDPISGHTALYWYRQSLGQGLEFLIYFQGNSAPDKSGLPSDRFSAERTGGSVSTLTIQRTQQEDSAVYLCASSPAGGPGNFGPGTRLLVL.

The rearrangement links TRBV30 to TRBJ2-1, with D possibly matching TRBD1 (5 bases). Germline CDR1 is GTSNPN and CDR2 is SVGIG (reference sequence). Trimming took off 0 bases at V and 10 bases at J, with 13 bases between the two ends. This CDR3 region has 13 residues. CDR3 in DNA: TGTGCCTGGAGTGTAAAAGGGGTCGGGGAGCAGTTCTTC. Translated: CAWSVKGVGEQFF.

The count of this clonotype is one. J is TRBJ1-4 and V is TRBV20-1, with 7 bases lining up with TRBD1. Trimming at V came to 4 bases and at J to 6 bases, leaving 5 bases not matched to a gene. The CDR3 extends over 13 amino acids. Germline CDR1 and CDR2: DFQATT and SNEGSKA (reference sequence). The CDR3 sequence: CSATTGVYEKLFF. The CDR3 DNA follows: TGCAGTGCTACCACAGGGGTTTATGAAAAACTGTTTTTT.

The chain uses TRBV20-1 and TRBJ2-7; a possible D gene is TRBD1 (6 bases). V was shortened by 2 bases and J by 2 bases, with 13 bases between the two germline ends. The germline V gene has CDR1 DFQATT and CDR2 SNEGSKA (reference sequence). This CDR3 has 14 amino acids. CDR3 protein: CSARLSTGAYEQYF. The CDR3 DNA reads TGCAGTGCTAGACTCTCGACAGGCGCCTACGAGCAGTACTTC.

The chain carries TRBV20-1 and TRBJ2-7, with unresolved D. The germline V gene encodes CDR1 DFQATT and CDR2 SNEGSKA (reference sequence). V lost 1 base, J lost 3 bases, and 16 bases lay in between. The CDR3 consists of 15 residues. Here the CDR3 reads CSARGADVGSYEQYF. CDR3 in DNA: TGCAGTGCTAGAGGTGCTGACGTCGGCAGCTACGAGCAGTACTTC.

V and J are TRBV30 and TRBJ2-1, with 13 bases that match TRBD2. The V gene end was trimmed by 4 bases and the J gene end by 7 bases; junction bases not matched to a gene: 7. There are 15 residues in the CDR3. Germline V lookup: CDR1 GTSNPN, CDR2 SVGIG (reference sequence). CDR3 region: CAWTQLAGGRNEQFF. CDR3 sequence (DNA): TGTGCCTGGACCCAACTAGCGGGAGGGCGGAATGAGCAGTTCTTC.

The chain has TRBV28 and TRBJ2-7; D is unresolved. Germline CDR1 and CDR2: MDHEN and SYDVKM. Trimming removed 5 bases from V and 4 bases from J, with 24 bases in between. This CDR3 spans 17 amino acids. The CDR3 coding sequence is TGTGCCAGCAGTCCCCAAAGAACAGCAGCTGAAGTATACGAGCAGTACTTC. This sequence encodes CASSPQRTAAEVYEQYF.

The sample holds one count of this clonotype. The genes are TRBV5-1 and TRBJ1-5, with TRBD1 as a possible D gene (5 bases). Germline assignment: CDR1 SGHRS and CDR2 YFSETQ. V was shortened by 1 base and J by 3 bases, with 11 bases between the two germline ends. The CDR3 is 15 residues long. CDR3 bases: TGCGCCAGCAGCTTGATGGGGCTCGACAATCAGCCCCAGCATTTT. It translates to CASSLMGLDNQPQHF.

This sequence joins TRBV2 and TRBJ2-1; 9 bases align to TRBD2. The V and J ends lost 5 bases and 2 bases, in that order; junction bases with no gene match: 1. CDR3 length: 14 amino acids. CDR1 is SNHLY, CDR2 FYNNEI, per germline. CDR3 DNA sequence: TGTGCCAGCAGTCCTAGCGGGGCCTACAATGAGCAGTTCTTC. Its protein is CASSPSGAYNEQFF.